This TCR beta chain was sequenced during a study of long-term antiretroviral therapy in people with HIV. Each sample contained 1-10 million cryopreserved PBMC, thawed before DNA extraction. The assay, immunoSEQ v3.0, was run at survey level. Only in-frame clones appear in the TCRdb table, and some are missing; sequencing was by immunoSEQ multiplex PCR. The table shows about 28,000 clones, with about 88% occurring only once. Germline CDR1 and CDR2: SEHNR and FQNEAQ (reference sequence). The CDR3 has 13 amino acids. The V gene lost 3 bases and the J gene lost 5 bases, with 10 bases spanning the gap. The source is a man between 50 and 59 years old with HIV. The source material was unsorted PBMCs, sampled 2 years after starting antiretroviral therapy. V is TRBV7-9 and J is TRBJ1-1; the D gene is possibly TRBD1 (6 bases). CDR3 coding DNA: TGTGCCAGCAGCTTCGCCAGGGGAACTGAAGCTTTCTTT. Translation: CASSFARGTEAFF.